These 32 T cell receptor beta chains share one sample of origin, sequenced in a study of T cells in Graves' hyperthyroidism and ophthalmopathy. The investigators amplified TCR beta CDR3 regions from RNA transcripts. The TCR CDR3 was amplified in a first-round RT-PCR using the HTBI primer set. TCRdb itself ran the multiplex PCR reads through MiXCR, one entry per CDR3 protein. The table lists around 490,000 distinct CDR3 sequences, 15% to 20% of them singletons, with approximately 48% in the top ten. The sample taken for sequencing was blood. The receptors were gathered from a man in his forties with Graves' ophthalmopathy.

The chain carries TRBV11-2 and TRBJ2-7; the D gene is possibly TRBD1 (5 bases). Germline V CDR1 and CDR2: SGHAT, FQNNGV. The CDR3 has 14 amino acids. Trimming stripped 2 bases from V and 3 bases from J, with 11 bases between. The CDR3: CASSLRGHYYEQYF. CDR3 DNA sequence: TGTGCCAGCAGCTTAAGGGGCCATTACTACGAGCAGTACTTC. The complete variable domain, with remaining parts taken from reference TRBV11-2 and TRBJ2-7, reads EAGVAQSPRYKIIEKRQSVAFWCNPISGHATLYWYQQILGQGPKLLIQFQNNGVVDDSQLPKDRFSAERLKGVDSTLKIQPAKLEDSAVYLCASSLRGHYYEQYFGPGTRLTVT.

In the case of this clonotype: This could be a read error, since a much larger clone is one nucleotide away. This chain links TRBV2 with TRBJ1-4; no reliable D call. Germline CDR1 reads SNHLY; CDR2 reads FYNNEI. The CDR3 is made up of 15 amino acids. The chain's CDR3 is CASSDLSAANENLFF. CDR3 DNA sequence: TGTGCCAGCAGTGATTTGAGTGCGGCTAATGAAAACCTGTTTTTT. Together with reference TRBV2 and TRBJ1-4, the CDR3 gives the full variable domain: EPEVTQTPSHQVTQMGQEVILRCVPISNHLYFYWYRQILGQKVEFLVSFYNNEISEKSEIFDDQFSVERPDGSNFTLKIRSTKLEDSAMYFCASSDLSAANENLFFGSGTQLSVL.

This clonotype was observed many times. This chain joins TRBV28 and TRBJ1-5, with D tentatively TRBD1 (5 bases). The CDR3 extends over 16 amino acids. V lost 4 bases and J 2 bases, leaving 15 bases between the germline ends. The germline CDR1 and CDR2 sequences are MDHEN and SYDVKM. The DNA of the CDR3 is TGTGCCAGCAGTTCCTCCCAACAGGTGGGCAATCAGCCCCAGCATTTT. It translates to CASSSSQQVGNQPQHF.

This clonotype came up many times. V is TRBV6-1 and J is TRBJ1-1; 11 bases map to TRBD1. Germline trimming cut 2 bases from V and 11 bases from J; bases unmatched to any gene: 13. This CDR3 has 16 amino acids. Germline V CDR1 and CDR2: MNHNS, SASEGT. This chain's CDR3 is CASSETPGQGGFKAFF. The CDR3 DNA reads TGTGCCAGCAGTGAAACCCCGGGACAGGGGGGCTTTAAGGCTTTCTTT.

The chain couples TRBV7-2 to TRBJ2-1, with 13 nucleotides matching TRBD2. Trimming at V came to 5 bases and at J to 15 bases, leaving 13 bases not matched to a gene. CDR3 size: 15 residues. From germline, CDR1 is SGHTA and CDR2 FQGNSA. The CDR3 DNA sequence: TGTGCCAGCAGCGAAGGACTAGCGGGAGCATCGAGGGGGTTCTTC. It is translated as CASSEGLAGASRGFF.

As concerns this clonotype: The junction differs from germline at one of its ends, possibly a read error. The V gene is TRBV7-8, the J gene TRBJ2-6, with TRBD1 matching 9 bases. The germline CDR1 and CDR2 sequences are SGHVS and FQNEAQ. This CDR3 has 17 residues. In nucleotides, the CDR3 is TGTGCCGGCAGCACCCGGACAGGGGCGGTGGGGGCCAACGTCCTGACTTTC. Its protein is CAGSTRTGAVGANVLTF.

Many counts were recorded for this clonotype. The rearrangement joins TRBV28 to TRBJ2-3, with 10 bases that match TRBD2. Trimming took 5 bases from V and 0 from J; bases not matched to a gene: 11. The CDR3 consists of 18 residues. Germline V lookup: CDR1 MDHEN, CDR2 SYDVKM. The CDR3 reads CASSPTSGKDASTDTQYF. CDR3 DNA sequence: TGTGCCAGCAGTCCCACTAGCGGGAAAGACGCTAGCACAGATACGCAGTATTTT.

For this clonotype: Since a much larger clone is just one base distant, this may be a read error. No conserved phenylalanine or tryptophan ends this CDR3, so it is likely a read error. The V call is TRBV11-2, the J call TRBJ2-1; possible D gene TRBD2, 5 bases. Germline V CDR1 and CDR2: SGHAT, FQNNGV. The CDR3 spans 15 residues. V lost 0 bases and J lost 6, with 12 bases in between. The CDR3 reads CASSLDASRGNEQFS. The CDR3, as DNA: TGTGCCAGCAGCTTAGACGCAAGCCGGGGCAATGAGCAGTTCTCC.

The chain couples TRBV7-6 to TRBJ2-7; 7 positions match TRBD1. The CDR3 covers 17 residues. Germline V CDR1 and CDR2: SGHVS, FNYEAQ. V lost 5 bases, J lost 1 base, and 14 bases stayed unmatched. The CDR3 DNA is TGTGCCAGCAGCCTCACCTCCACCGGGACAGCGTCCTACGAGCAGTACTTC. Its translation: CASSLTSTGTASYEQYF. The full variable domain, with the rest looked up from reference TRBV7-6 and TRBJ2-7, is GAGVSQSPRYKVTKRGQDVALRCDPISGHVSLYWYRQALGQGPEFLTYFNYEAQQDKSGLPNDRFSAERPEGSISTLTIQRTEQRDSAMYRCASSLTSTGTASYEQYFGPGTRLTVT.

This clonotype was observed a few times. Written as DNA, the CDR3 is TGTGCCAGCAGCCCAGACTCCATGGATGAGCAGTTCTTC. Amino acid sequence: CASSPDSMDEQFF. This chain connects TRBV9 to TRBJ2-1; D uncertain. With 4 bases removed from V and 8 bases from J, the gap between germline ends came to 13 bases. Germline CDR1 SGDLS, CDR2 YYNGEE. This CDR3 has 13 amino acids. Combining the CDR3 with reference TRBV9 and TRBJ2-1 gives the whole variable domain DSGVTQTPKHLITATGQRVTLRCSPRSGDLSVYWYQQSLDQGLQFLIQYYNGEERAKGNILERFSAQQFPDLHSELNLSSLELGDSALYFCASSPDSMDEQFFGPGTRLTVL.

For this clonotype: This sequence may be a read error, since a much larger clone differs from it by one base. For the CDR3, the DNA is TGTGCCAGCATCCTAGGTGGGGCCCCAGGAACGCAGTGTTTT. This encodes CASILGGAPGTQCF. The V and J genes are TRBV12-3 or TRBV12-4 and TRBJ2-3; a possible D gene is TRBD1 (5 bases). The CDR3 extends over 14 amino acids.

This clonotype was observed a handful of times. V gene TRBV3-1 combines with J gene TRBJ2-7; 10 bases match TRBD1. V lost 4 bases and J lost 5; bases outside the gene matches: 5. This CDR3 has 14 amino acids. The germline CDR1 and CDR2 sequences are LGHDT and YNNKEL (reference sequence). The DNA for the CDR3 is TGTGCCAGCAGCCCGACAGGGGGCCGGAACGAGCAGTACTTC. It translates to CASSPTGGRNEQYF.

There are a few counts of this clonotype. The chain is built from TRBV5-1 and TRBJ1-2, with 9 bases matching TRBD1. The trim removed 5 bases at V and 2 bases at J, leaving 22 bases unmatched. Germline lookup yields CDR1 SGHRS and CDR2 YFSETQ. This CDR3 has 20 residues. CDR3 in amino acids: CASSPLYGTGSALGNYGYTF. CDR3 DNA: TGCGCCAGCAGTCCATTATATGGGACAGGGTCCGCTCTTGGGAACTATGGCTACACCTTC.

V gene TRBV27 combines with J gene TRBJ2-5; 10 nucleotides agree with TRBD1. The trim removed 7 bases at V and 8 bases at J, leaving 7 bases unmatched. The CDR3 covers 13 residues. Per the germline V gene, CDR1 is MNHEY and CDR2 is SMNVEV (reference sequence). In DNA, the CDR3 is TGTGCCAGCATGGACAGGGGGATGAGTACCCAGTACTTC. It is translated as CASMDRGMSTQYF.

The chain employs TRBV7-9 and TRBJ2-7; TRBD1 matches at 9 bases. The CDR3 is made up of 12 amino acids. CDR1 is SEHNR and CDR2 is FQNEAQ in the germline V gene (reference sequence). J gave up 6 bases and V 5 bases, and 2 bases lay outside the gene matches. The DNA for the CDR3 is TGTGCCAGCAGCCCACAGGGGGCCGAGCAGTACTTC. This codes for CASSPQGAEQYF.

The V call is TRBV28, the J call TRBJ1-1, with TRBD1 matching over 9 bases. Unmatched junction bases numbered 6, after V lost 5 bases and J lost 11 bases. Germline V gene sequence: CDR1 MDHEN, CDR2 SYDVKM. The CDR3 spans 12 residues. The CDR3 bases are TGTGCCAGCAGTGTGGGGGACAGGGATGCTTTCTTT. Translating it yields CASSVGDRDAFF.

As DNA, the CDR3 is TGTGCCAGCAGTCCCAGAGAGTACTCCTACGAGCAGTACTTC. Its translation is CASSPREYSYEQYF. This chain joins TRBV5-6 and TRBJ2-7; no reliable D call. This CDR3 is built from 14 residues. Per germline, CDR1 SGHDT and CDR2 YYEEEE. V lost 5 bases to trimming and J lost 0 bases, with 12 bases between them.

This clonotype was picked up a small number of times. The V call is TRBV30, the J call TRBJ2-1, with 8 bases lining up with TRBD1. J gave up 13 bases and V 2 bases, and 10 bases lay outside the gene matches. CDR3 size: 13 residues. The germline V gene has CDR1 GTSNPN and CDR2 SVGIG (reference sequence). The CDR3 coding sequence is TGTGCCTGGAGTACCGGGCAGACAGGGGTACAGTTCTTC. The encoded protein is CAWSTGQTGVQFF.

This clonotype was observed a handful of times. This sequence joins TRBV5-6 and TRBJ2-3; weak D call: TRBD1 (6 bases). The CDR3 length is 15 residues. Trimming stripped 0 bases from V and 4 bases from J, with 12 bases between. Germline assignment: CDR1 SGHDT and CDR2 YYEEEE. The CDR3 spells CASSLAGTSPDTQYF. The CDR3 DNA is TGTGCCAGCAGCTTGGCCGGGACATCCCCAGATACGCAGTATTTT.

The chain joins TRBV7-9 to TRBJ2-7, with 8 bases fitting TRBD2. The CDR3 extends over 15 amino acids. J gave up 3 bases and V 5 bases, and 9 bases lay outside the gene matches. CDR1 is SEHNR and CDR2 is FQNEAQ in the germline V gene (reference sequence). The chain's CDR3 is CASSTGLGAFYEQYF. In DNA, the CDR3 is TGTGCCAGCAGCACGGGACTAGGGGCATTCTACGAGCAGTACTTC. Combining the CDR3 with reference TRBV7-9 and TRBJ2-7 gives the whole variable domain DTGVSQNPRHKITKRGQNVTFRCDPISEHNRLYWYRQTLGQGPEFLTYFQNEAQLEKSRLLSDRFSAERPKGSFSTLEIQRTEQGDSAMYLCASSTGLGAFYEQYFGPGTRLTVT.

A remark on this clonotype: With a much larger clone just one base away, this may be a read error. This chain uses TRBV12-3 or TRBV12-4 with TRBJ2-7; TRBD1 agrees at 7 bases. Trimming took 5 bases from V and 2 from J; bases not matched to a gene: 12. CDR3 length equals 16 residues. Here the CDR3 DNA reads TGTGCCAGCAGTCATCCGACAGGGACCCCTGCCTACGAGCAGTACTTC. It is translated as CASSHPTGTPAYEQYF.

The table lists this clonotype with many counts. This rearrangement joins TRBV6-1 to TRBJ1-1; maybe TRBD1 (6 bases). CDR1 MNHNS and CDR2 SASEGT come from the germline V gene. V was trimmed by 4 bases and J by 0 bases, leaving 18 bases between them. The CDR3 has 17 residues. The CDR3 DNA reads TGTGCCAGCAGTGCGCCGGGGGGCAGGGCAATGAACACTGAAGCTTTCTTT. This translates into CASSAPGGRAMNTEAFF.

There are many counts of this clonotype. The chain employs TRBV2 and TRBJ2-7; D could derive from TRBD1 or TRBD2 (5 bases each). CDR1 and CDR2 from the germline V gene are SNHLY and FYNNEI. The V end was cut by 9 bases, the J end by 1 base, with 13 bases between. The CDR3 length is 13 residues. DNA for the CDR3: TGTGCCAGTGAAGCCAGGGAGTCCTACGAGCAGTACTTC. This translates into CASEARESYEQYF.

The V gene is TRBV7-2, the J gene TRBJ2-5; D remains unclear. Germline CDR1 and CDR2: SGHTA and FQGNSA. This CDR3 is built from 14 residues. V lost 3 bases and J 5 bases, leaving 13 bases between the germline ends. CDR3 protein: CASSLVWPPETQYF. The CDR3 bases are TGTGCCAGCAGCTTGGTATGGCCCCCGGAGACCCAGTACTTC.

The V call is TRBV20-1, the J call TRBJ1-2, with D perhaps TRBD1 (5 bases). Trimming removed 3 bases from V and 2 bases from J, with 10 bases in between. The CDR3 runs to 13 residues. Germline assignment: CDR1 DFQATT and CDR2 SNEGSKA (reference sequence). The CDR3 DNA reads as TGCAGTGCTAGGGAGGGGTCAAACTATGGCTACACCTTC. Encoded protein: CSAREGSNYGYTF.

This clonotype was detected many times. The J gene is TRBJ2-2, the V gene TRBV2; D not resolved. V lost 8 bases and J lost 6, with 4 bases in between. Germline CDR1 and CDR2: SNHLY and FYNNEI. The CDR3 is 10 amino acids. The CDR3 DNA is TGTGCCAGCTGGGCCGGGGAGCTGTTTTTT. This sequence encodes CASWAGELFF.

This clonotype was detected only once. The rearrangement links TRBV6-1 to TRBJ1-1; perhaps TRBD1 as D (6 bases). CDR1 and CDR2 (germline): MNHNS, SASEGT. The CDR3 runs to 16 residues. V shed 1 base and J shed 2 bases, with 14 bases lying between them. The CDR3 sequence is CASSEGTENINTEAFF. The CDR3, as DNA: TGTGCCAGCAGTGAAGGGACAGAAAACATAAACACTGAAGCTTTCTTT.

The V gene is TRBV28, the J gene TRBJ2-5; 13 bases agree with TRBD2. Germline CDR1 MDHEN, CDR2 SYDVKM. With 4 bases clipped from V and 7 bases from J, the junction kept 9 bases outside the gene matches. The CDR3 extends over 16 amino acids. CDR3 in DNA: TGTGCCAGCAGTTCACTAGCGGGAGGGCAATTCGGGACCCAGTACTTC. Amino acid sequence: CASSSLAGGQFGTQYF.

This clonotype was counted only a few times. The CDR3 reads CASSRPPYGAFF. CDR3 nucleotides: TGTGCCAGCAGCCGGCCCCCCTATGGGGCTTTCTTT. The chain has TRBV11-1 and TRBJ1-1; the D is unclear. CDR3 length: 12 residues. Germline V gene data show CDR1 as SGHAT and CDR2 as FQDESV (reference sequence). The V end lost 5 bases, the J end lost 11 bases, and 15 bases lay between the germline ends. The entire variable domain, with the rest obtained from reference TRBV11-1 and TRBJ1-1, is as follows: EAEVAQSPRYKITEKSQAVAFWCDPISGHATLYWYRQILGQGPELLVQFQDESVVDDSQLPKDRFSAERLKGVDSTLKIQPAELGDSAMYLCASSRPPYGAFFGQGTRLTVV.

This clonotype showed up just a few times. The chain joins TRBV28 to TRBJ1-4; 7 nucleotides agree with TRBD1. V dropped 2 bases and J dropped 2; count of bases not matched to a gene: 2. This CDR3 region has 15 residues. Germline values: CDR1 MDHEN, CDR2 SYDVKM. CDR3 DNA sequence: TGTGCCAGCAGTTTAGGGGGACAGACTAATGAAAAACTGTTTTTT. Amino acids: CASSLGGQTNEKLFF.

This clonotype was counted many times. The J gene is TRBJ2-7, the V gene TRBV27, with D tentatively TRBD2 (6 bases). Germline assignment: CDR1 MNHEY and CDR2 SMNVEV (reference sequence). V was shortened by 5 bases and J by 4 bases, with 15 bases between the two germline ends. This CDR3 region has 14 residues. The CDR3 loop reads CASSPGGRYYEQYF. In nucleotides, the CDR3 is TGTGCCAGCAGTCCAGGAGGGAGGTATTACGAGCAGTACTTC.

This clonotype was detected a few times. The chain links TRBV7-6 to TRBJ1-4, with D possibly TRBD1 on 6 matching bases. Germline V gene data show CDR1 as SGHVS and CDR2 as FNYEAQ. V dropped 5 bases and J dropped 2 bases, with 12 bases sitting between them. This CDR3 is built from 15 residues. The CDR3 DNA reads as TGTGCCAGCAGCCTCGGACAGAGGACTAATGAAAAACTGTTTTTT. Protein sequence: CASSLGQRTNEKLFF.